These 30 T cell receptor beta chains were all obtained from the same sample, sequenced in a study of identical twins. Each CDR3 protein is one row after TCRdb ran MiXCR on the 5' RACE reads. The table has about 210,000 distinct CDR3 sequences, about a tenth seen once; the top ten hold over 4.5%. The sample taken for sequencing was memory (CD45RO+) T cells sorted from blood. The receptors stem from a woman under 30 in good health.

There are many counts of this clonotype. The V gene is TRBV10-3, the J gene TRBJ1-5; D perhaps matches TRBD1 (5 bases). V dropped 3 bases and J dropped 6 bases, with 6 bases sitting between them. The CDR3 has 12 residues. Germline-derived CDR1 and CDR2 are ENHRY and SYGVKD. CDR3 residues: CAISDGGQPQHF. The CDR3 DNA sequence: TGTGCCATCAGTGACGGGGGTCAGCCCCAGCATTTT.

CDR3 protein: CAWERSEKLFF. DNA for the CDR3: TGTGCCTGGGAACGGAGTGAAAAACTGTTTTTT. The chain combines TRBV30 with TRBJ1-4; D is uncertain. Germline V gene lookup returns CDR1 GTSNPN and CDR2 SVGIG (reference sequence). CDR3 length: 11 amino acids. The germline V and J ends were trimmed by 5 bases and 7 bases, with 8 bases remaining between them.

The chain is built from TRBV20-1 and TRBJ2-1, with D uncertain. V was shortened by 3 bases and J by 7 bases, with 7 bases between the two germline ends. This CDR3 comprises 11 residues. Per the germline V gene, CDR1 is DFQATT and CDR2 is SNEGSKA (reference sequence). Here the CDR3 DNA reads TGCAGTGCTAGTGATCGTAATGAGCAGTTCTTC. Translating it yields CSASDRNEQFF.

This clonotype has a count of ten or more. V usage is TRBV7-2 and J usage is TRBJ2-7; the D is unclear. Deletions cut 6 bases from V and 0 bases from J, with 15 bases between. The germline CDR1 and CDR2 sequences are SGHTA and FQGNSA. This CDR3 is built from 15 residues. The CDR3 loop is CASRGLGSFSYEQYF. The CDR3 DNA is TGTGCCAGCAGGGGGTTAGGTTCTTTCTCCTACGAGCAGTACTTC.

This clonotype has a count of ten or more. V usage is TRBV5-1 and J usage is TRBJ2-1; no reliable D call. The germline gives CDR1 SGHRS, CDR2 YFSETQ. The V and J ends lost 0 bases and 0 bases respectively, with 7 bases between them. This CDR3 region has 15 residues. The CDR3 DNA follows: TGCGCCAGCAGCTTGGCCGTATCCTCCTACAATGAGCAGTTCTTC. Encoded protein: CASSLAVSSYNEQFF.

V is TRBV7-8 and J is TRBJ1-4, with D possibly TRBD1 on 5 matching bases. Germline lookup yields CDR1 SGHVS and CDR2 FQNEAQ. The CDR3 is 14 residues long. V gave up 1 base and J gave up 8 bases, with 11 bases separating them. CDR3 DNA: TGTGCCAGCAGCTTAGGTGGGGGTAGGGAAAAACTGTTTTTT. Protein sequence: CASSLGGGREKLFF. Full variable domain (remainder filled in from reference TRBV7-8 and TRBJ1-4): GAGVSQSPRYKVAKRGQDVALRCDPISGHVSLFWYQQALGQGPEFLTYFQNEAQLDKSGLPSDRFFAERPEGSVSTLKIQRTQQEDSAVYLCASSLGGGREKLFFGSGTQLSVL.

This clonotype was seen ten or more times. V gene TRBV5-1 combines with J gene TRBJ1-2; no definite D call. Trimming removed 3 bases at V and 2 bases at J, with 11 bases between. The CDR3 length is 14 residues. The germline CDR1 and CDR2 sequences are SGHRS and YFSETQ. The CDR3 DNA reads TGCGCCAGCAGCTCGACCGTCGAGAACTATGGCTACACCTTC. Its translation: CASSSTVENYGYTF.

The chain carries TRBV7-2 and TRBJ2-1, with 7 bases that match TRBD1. CDR1 is SGHTA, CDR2 FQGNSA, per germline. This CDR3 comprises 14 residues. The V gene end was trimmed by 5 bases and the J gene end by 5 bases; junction bases not matched to a gene: 6. For the CDR3, the DNA is TGTGCCAGCAGCCCCCGGACAGGAAACAATGAGCAGTTCTTC. Protein product: CASSPRTGNNEQFF. The whole variable domain, remainder taken from reference TRBV7-2 and TRBJ2-1, is GAGVSQSPSNKVTEKGKDVELRCDPISGHTALYWYRQSLGQGLEFLIYFQGNSAPDKSGLPSDRFSAERTGGSVSTLTIQRTQQEDSAVYLCASSPRTGNNEQFFGPGTRLTVL.

This clonotype appeared many times. The chain joins TRBV11-2 to TRBJ2-1; possibly TRBD1 or TRBD2 for D (5 bases each). The CDR3 spans 13 residues. The ends were cut back, 1 base at V and 7 bases at J, with 8 bases in the middle. Germline V gives CDR1 SGHAT, CDR2 FQNNGV. In DNA form, the CDR3 reads TGTGCCAGCAGCTTAGGAGGGGTTAATGAGCAGTTCTTC. It codes for CASSLGGVNEQFF.

This clonotype was detected ten times or more. Here the CDR3 DNA reads TGTGCCAGCAGCTTCGCCCCCCCCGAGCAGTACTTC. This gives the protein CASSFAPPEQYF. J is TRBJ2-7 and V is TRBV7-2; D gene uncertain. V gave up 3 bases and J gave up 6 bases, with 9 bases separating them. The germline gives CDR1 SGHTA, CDR2 FQGNSA. The length of the CDR3 is 12 residues.

This clonotype was picked up a small number of times. CDR3 DNA: TGTGCCAGCCGTGTCTCCGGGCCATGGGCGCAGTATTTT. This encodes CASRVSGPWAQYF. The chain couples TRBV6-7 to TRBJ2-3; D is ambiguous. TRBV6-7 is filed as an ORF, its function uncertain. There are 13 residues in the CDR3. V lost 8 bases and J lost 10, with 19 bases in between.

The chain has TRBV12-5 and TRBJ1-5, with 8 bases matching TRBD1. V shed 7 bases, J shed 3 bases, and the junction held 8 bases outside the gene matches. CDR1 is LGHNT and CDR2 is FRNRAP in the germline V gene. This CDR3 is built from 15 residues. In DNA, the CDR3 is TGTGCTAGTGACCCCGGACAGGGAAACAATCAGCCCCAGCATTTT. As protein: CASDPGQGNNQPQHF.

This clonotype appeared a single time. The genes are TRBV7-9 and TRBJ2-7; tentatively, D is TRBD1 (6 bases). Germline-derived CDR1 and CDR2 are SEHNR and FQNEAQ (reference sequence). Deletions cut 5 bases from V and 7 bases from J, with 21 bases between. CDR3 length: 15 residues. CDR3 amino acids: CASSIHRVIWGEQYF. Written as DNA, the CDR3 is TGTGCCAGCAGCATCCACAGGGTTATTTGGGGAGAGCAGTACTTC.

By proportion, this clonotype is medium-sized. The V call is TRBV5-1, the J call TRBJ2-7; 10 bases match TRBD2. Trimming at V came to 2 bases and at J to 3 bases, leaving 5 bases not matched to a gene. Germline assignment: CDR1 SGHRS and CDR2 YFSETQ. The CDR3 has 15 residues. The DNA of the CDR3 is TGCGCCAGCAGCTTTCTACTAGCGGGAAACTACGAGCAGTACTTC. Amino acids: CASSFLLAGNYEQYF.

As concerns this clonotype: This may stem from a read error, because a much larger clone lies one nucleotide away. This chain links TRBV3-1 with TRBJ2-5; D perhaps matches TRBD2 (5 bases). Germline V gene data show CDR1 as LGHDT and CDR2 as YNNKEL (reference sequence). This CDR3 is built from 16 residues. CDR3 loop: CTSSRRGRVLGETQYF. DNA for the CDR3: TGTACCAGCAGCCGGCGAGGGAGAGTCCTGGGAGAGACCCAGTACTTC.

The V gene is TRBV6-1, the J gene TRBJ2-1, with 7 bases aligning to TRBD2. The germline CDR1 and CDR2 sequences are MNHNS and SASEGT. This CDR3 contains 15 residues. J gave up 0 bases and V 8 bases, and 7 bases lay outside the gene matches. Written as DNA, the CDR3 is TGTGCCAGCGGGGAGGGAGCGAGCTCCTACAATGAGCAGTTCTTC. Translating gives CASGEGASSYNEQFF.

This clonotype was seen at least ten times. The chain couples TRBV18 to TRBJ2-3; a possible D gene is TRBD2 (5 bases). V was shortened by 3 bases and J by 5 bases, with 12 bases between the two germline ends. Germline CDR1 reads KGHSH; CDR2 reads LQKENI. The CDR3 contains 14 residues. The CDR3 reads CASSPSADLDTQYF. The DNA for the CDR3 is TGTGCCAGCTCACCGTCAGCGGACCTAGATACGCAGTATTTT.

There are many counts of this clonotype. The chain combines TRBV6-1 with TRBJ2-7; TRBD2 matches at 9 bases. Looked up from germline, CDR1 is MNHNS and CDR2 is SASEGT. V gave up 4 bases and J gave up 2 bases; unmatched junction bases: 6. The CDR3 is 15 residues long. The CDR3 protein is CASSAASGTPYEQYF. The CDR3 DNA sequence: TGTGCCAGCAGTGCGGCTAGCGGGACCCCCTACGAGCAGTACTTC.

This clonotype was seen many times. The V call is TRBV5-1, the J call TRBJ2-3; TRBD1 aligns across 9 bases. Germline V gene sequence: CDR1 SGHRS, CDR2 YFSETQ. CDR3 size: 14 residues. The trim removed 4 bases at V and 5 bases at J, leaving 5 bases unmatched. The CDR3 reads CASSPPGQGDTQYF. The CDR3 coding sequence is TGCGCCAGCAGCCCTCCGGGACAGGGAGATACGCAGTATTTT.

V usage is TRBV20-1 and J usage is TRBJ1-6; 7 positions agree with TRBD1. Germline CDR1 DFQATT, CDR2 SNEGSKA (reference sequence). This CDR3 contains 15 residues. V trimming: 3 bases; J trimming: 2 bases; junction bases outside the gene matches: 4. The chain's CDR3 is CSARPGTAYNSPLHF. DNA for the CDR3: TGCAGTGCTAGGCCCGGGACAGCCTATAATTCACCCCTCCACTTT.

This chain connects TRBV7-2 to TRBJ1-1; D gene ambiguous. CDR1 SGHTA and CDR2 FQGNSA come from the germline V gene. This CDR3 has 16 residues. V lost 2 bases, J lost 5 bases, and 18 bases lay in between. The CDR3 reads CASSLSATREGTEAFF. DNA of the CDR3: TGTGCCAGCAGCTTATCGGCAACTCGGGAAGGGACTGAAGCTTTCTTT.

The J gene is TRBJ2-3, the V gene TRBV5-5; TRBD2 agrees at 9 bases. Germline trimming cut 5 bases from V and 5 bases from J; bases unmatched to any gene: 6. CDR1 and CDR2 (germline): SGHKS, YYEKEE (reference sequence). The CDR3 is made up of 14 amino acids. The CDR3 loop reads CASSRGGAGDTQYF. The CDR3 nucleotides read TGTGCCAGCAGTCGCGGGGGGGCGGGAGATACGCAGTATTTT. Complete variable domain (other parts from reference TRBV5-5 and TRBJ2-3): DAGVTQSPTHLIKTRGQQVTLRCSPISGHKSVSWYQQVLGQGPQFIFQYYEKEERGRGNFPDRFSARQFPNYSSELNVNALLLGDSALYLCASSRGGAGDTQYFGPGTRLTVL.

This clonotype was observed a handful of times. V is TRBV7-2 and J is TRBJ2-3; tentative D call: TRBD1 (6 bases). The CDR3 spans 16 residues. Trimming took off 2 bases at V and 8 bases at J, with 20 bases between the two ends. Germline CDR1 and CDR2: SGHTA and FQGNSA. CDR3 sequence reads: CASSLSPATKGGTQYF. The CDR3 DNA reads TGTGCCAGCAGCTTAAGCCCAGCGACTAAAGGGGGTACGCAGTATTTT.

This clonotype has a single count. The chain carries TRBV21-1 and TRBJ2-7; the D call TRBD1 from the table was never checked on the DNA. TRBV21-1 is described as a pseudogene. CDR3 length: 17 amino acids. This chain's CDR3 is CASSKVQGRGDLYEQYF. The CDR3, as DNA: TGTGCCAGCAGCAAAGTCCAGGGCAGGGGGGACCTCTACGAGCAGTACTTC.

This clonotype was observed many times. The gene calls are TRBV3-1 and TRBJ2-3, with 11 nucleotides matching TRBD2. Trimming took 5 bases from V and 2 from J; bases not matched to a gene: 3. CDR3 length: 15 residues. Germline-derived CDR1 and CDR2 are LGHDT and YNNKEL (reference sequence). In DNA form, the CDR3 reads TGTGCCAGCAGCGATAGCGGGAGGGCCACAGATACGCAGTATTTT. It is translated as CASSDSGRATDTQYF.

A note on this clonotype: The junction and the germline gene differ at one end; a read error may be behind it. The rearrangement links TRBV5-6 to TRBJ2-5; no firm D call. This CDR3 region has 13 residues. From germline, CDR1 is SGHDT and CDR2 YYEEEE. CDR3 in amino acids: CARSLGRLETQYF. CDR3 sequence (DNA): TGTGCCCGCAGCTTGGGCCGCTTAGAGACCCAGTACTTC.

The V and J genes are TRBV28 and TRBJ2-7; TRBD2 matches at 8 bases. This CDR3 has 16 residues. Trimming took 4 bases from V and 7 from J; bases not matched to a gene: 15. CDR1 and CDR2 (germline): MDHEN, SYDVKM. CDR3 sequence (DNA): TGTGCCAGCAGTTCGGGGAGCGGGAGTAAGTCGGGGGAGCAGTACTTC. As protein: CASSSGSGSKSGEQYF.

The table lists this clonotype with a few counts. This chain connects TRBV5-1 to TRBJ2-3; tentatively, D is TRBD2 (6 bases). With 2 bases removed from V and 3 bases from J, the gap between germline ends came to 19 bases. This CDR3 is 17 amino acids long. Germline CDR1 reads SGHRS; CDR2 reads YFSETQ. CDR3 DNA sequence: TGCGCCAGCAGCTTTCAGCCCCTAGGCGGAGGGACAGATACGCAGTATTTT. Translation gives CASSFQPLGGGTDTQYF.

By sample share, this clonotype is medium-sized. The V and J genes are TRBV2 and TRBJ2-7; tentative D call: TRBD1 (5 bases). CDR3 size: 12 residues. The ends were cut back, 7 bases at V and 6 bases at J, with 13 bases in the middle. CDR1 SNHLY and CDR2 FYNNEI come from the germline V gene. CDR3 sequence: CASIAGMSEQYF. The CDR3, as DNA: TGTGCCAGCATTGCAGGGATGAGCGAGCAGTACTTC. The complete variable domain, with remaining parts taken from reference TRBV2 and TRBJ2-7, reads EPEVTQTPSHQVTQMGQEVILRCVPISNHLYFYWYRQILGQKVEFLVSFYNNEISEKSEIFDDQFSVERPDGSNFTLKIRSTKLEDSAMYFCASIAGMSEQYFGPGTRLTVT.

This clonotype was detected many times. The chain uses TRBV14 and TRBJ1-1, with D hard to call. CDR1 and CDR2 from the germline V gene are SGHDN and FVKESK. The CDR3 covers 14 residues. Between the trimmed V and J ends, which lost 1 base and 1 base, there was a span of 7 bases. CDR3 sequence (DNA): TGTGCCAGCAGCCAAGTCGGGGAGAACACTGAAGCTTTCTTT. Translated, it gives CASSQVGENTEAFF.